The present TCR beta chain was sequenced within a study of OX40 agonist ivuxolimab in advanced cancers. Across the whole study: Patients were treated with intravenous ivuxolimab, dosed at 0.01 to 10 mg/kg and infused every 2 weeks. Eligibility rules accepted prior anti-PD-1, anti-PD-L1 or anti-CTLA-4 therapy, and 40% to 50% had some. Study findings and constraints: Doses of 0.1 to 3.0 mg/kg were accompanied by clonal expansion of CD4+ and CD8+ blood T cells by week 6.

Trimming removed 7 bases from V and 8 bases from J; junction bases left unmatched: 5. CDR1 and CDR2 (germline): MDHEN, SYDVKM. This CDR3 has 13 amino acids. For this clone: What it binds is not known.

Clones were sequenced by immunoSEQ multiplex PCR, and TCRdb holds only the in-frame ones, with some missing. The sample has 65,000 to 90,000 clones, around 88% seen once. This rearrangement joins TRBV28 to TRBJ1-4; 9 bases are a match to TRBD1. The sample consisted of CD4+ or CD8+ T cells sorted from blood, taken in a trial of the OX40 agonist ivuxolimab. The receptor was isolated from an adult with an advanced solid tumor such as melanoma, head and neck, liver or kidney cancer. CDR3 DNA sequence: TGTGCCAGCAAGGGACAGGGTAGAGAAAAACTGTTTTTT. This sequence encodes CASKGQGREKLFF.